The 4 T cell receptor beta chains below come from one sample, sequenced in a study of blood T cell repertoires in COVID-19. Only in-frame clones appear in the TCRdb table, and some are missing; sequencing was by immunoSEQ multiplex PCR. The table has 73,000 or so clones, about 91% seen once. The sample consisted of peripheral blood. The receptors derive from a human donor with active COVID-19. The donor label of this sample is uncertain.

This rearrangement joins TRBV11-3 to TRBJ2-6; 8 bases match TRBD1. The V gene's germline CDR1 is SGHNT and CDR2 YENEEA. V lost 1 base to trimming and J lost 4 bases; unmatched junction nucleotides: 6. The CDR3 is made up of 17 amino acids. CDR3 residues: CASSLGQGARGANVLTF. The CDR3 nucleotides are TGTGCCAGCAGCTTAGGGCAGGGGGCGCGCGGGGCCAACGTCCTGACTTTC.

DNA for the CDR3: TGTGCCAGCAGCCACTCGGCGGGAGGGAGAGTTCGAGAGACCCAGTACTTC. Translated, it gives CASSHSAGGRVRETQYF. The rearrangement links TRBV11-3 to TRBJ2-5; 9 bases are a match to TRBD2. The V gene's germline CDR1 is SGHNT and CDR2 YENEEA. This CDR3 is built from 17 residues. V shed 5 bases and J 4 bases; nucleotides not matched to a gene: 14.

The J gene is TRBJ2-1, the V gene TRBV24-1, with D maybe TRBD1 (5 bases). Germline loops: CDR1 KGHDR, CDR2 SFDVKD. This CDR3 region has 15 residues. V gave up 1 base and J gave up 3 bases, with 9 bases separating them. For the CDR3, the DNA is TGTGCCACCAGTGATTTAGGGGAAATCTACAATGAGCAGTTCTTC. This sequence encodes CATSDLGEIYNEQFF.

The chain is built from TRBV7-2 and TRBJ1-5; 8 bases align to TRBD1. The CDR3 is 15 residues long. The germline V gene has CDR1 SGHTA and CDR2 FQGNSA. Trimming at V came to 5 bases and at J to 9 bases, leaving 12 bases not matched to a gene. The CDR3: CASSKQGDRFGPQHF. The CDR3 DNA sequence: TGTGCCAGCAGCAAACAGGGGGACCGCTTTGGGCCCCAGCATTTT. Variable domain in full (rest from reference TRBV7-2 and TRBJ1-5): GAGVSQSPSNKVTEKGKDVELRCDPISGHTALYWYRQSLGQGLEFLIYFQGNSAPDKSGLPSDRFSAERTGGSVSTLTIQRTQQEDSAVYLCASSKQGDRFGPQHFGDGTRLSIL.